The 21 T cell receptor beta chains given below trace back to one sample, sequenced in a study of radiotherapy plus CTLA-4 blockade in lung cancer. Measured with immunoSEQ multiplex PCR; TCRdb has only the in-frame clones, and not every one. The repertoire holds about 64,000 clones, roughly 76% seen once, with about 8.3% in the top ten. The sample in question was peripheral blood, obtained from a patient treated with radiotherapy plus ipilimumab. These receptors originate from a human donor with non-small cell lung cancer whose response to radiotherapy plus ipilimumab could not be evaluated.

This clone was picked up a small number of times. The chain links TRBV7-2 to TRBJ2-7; a possible D gene is TRBD1 (5 bases). Germline V CDR1 and CDR2: SGHTA, FQGNSA. V lost 1 base, J lost 2 bases, and 6 bases lay in between. The length of the CDR3 is 13 residues. The CDR3 region has the DNA TGTGCCAGCAGCTTAGGACAGCCCTACGAGCAGTACTTC. As protein: CASSLGQPYEQYF.

The chain recombines TRBV15 with TRBJ1-3, with D perhaps matching TRBD1 (5 bases). The germline V and J ends were trimmed by 0 bases and 5 bases, with 11 bases remaining between them. Germline V gene data show CDR1 as LNHNV and CDR2 as YYDKDF (reference sequence). This CDR3 region has 15 residues. CDR3 nucleotide sequence: TGTGCCACCAGCAGAGATATGGCAGGGCGAAACACCATATATTTT. Amino acid sequence: CATSRDMAGRNTIYF.

This clone was counted between two and nine times. This chain joins TRBV6-5 and TRBJ2-7; weak D call: TRBD1 (6 bases). From germline, CDR1 is MNHEY and CDR2 SVGAGI. Trimming took 7 bases from V and 3 from J, leaving 19 bases between them. This CDR3 spans 15 amino acids. Written as DNA, the CDR3 is TGTGCCAGCAACAAAGCTGGGGGCGGGTTCTACGAGCAGTACTTC. Translated, it gives CASNKAGGGFYEQYF.

This chain links TRBV6-1 with TRBJ2-7, with D possibly matching TRBD2 (6 bases). V lost 6 bases, J lost 5 bases, and 20 bases lay in between. From germline, CDR1 is MNHNS and CDR2 SASEGT. The CDR3 has 15 amino acids. The CDR3 region has the DNA TGTGCCAGCAGGGACCGCGGGGTCGGGTCTCACGAGCAGTACTTC. This encodes CASRDRGVGSHEQYF.

This sequence joins TRBV7-9 and TRBJ2-5, with TRBD1 matching 11 bases. Germline V gene lookup returns CDR1 SEHNR and CDR2 FQNEAQ (reference sequence). The trim removed 3 bases at V and 5 bases at J, leaving 8 bases unmatched. The CDR3 is 16 amino acids. Here the CDR3 reads CASSLPGQGVVETQYF. As DNA, the CDR3 is TGTGCCAGCAGCTTGCCGGGACAGGGGGTTGTGGAGACCCAGTACTTC.

The chain is built from TRBV4-2 and TRBJ1-1; 11 nucleotides match TRBD1. Trimming cost V 0 bases and J 4 bases; bases outside gene matches: 7. Germline CDR1 reads LGHNA; CDR2 reads YNFKEQ. The CDR3 contains 17 residues. The CDR3 reads CASSQDIPGTGGTEAFF. As DNA, the CDR3 is TGTGCCAGCAGCCAAGATATCCCTGGGACAGGGGGCACTGAAGCTTTCTTT.

The rearrangement uses TRBV9 and TRBJ1-3; tentative D call: TRBD1 (5 bases). The CDR3 is 15 amino acids. Germline V gene lookup returns CDR1 SGDLS and CDR2 YYNGEE. V was shortened by 4 bases and J by 0 bases, with 11 bases between the two germline ends. The CDR3 DNA reads as TGTGCCAGCAGCCGAGACAGAGTCTCTGGAAACACCATATATTTT. This gives the protein CASSRDRVSGNTIYF.

Details on this clone: This same CDR3 is encoded by further DNA sequences in the sample. V and J are TRBV19 and TRBJ2-6, with D uncertain. The CDR3 runs to 14 residues. V was trimmed by 3 bases and J by 0 bases, leaving 3 bases between them. Germline V gives CDR1 LNHDA, CDR2 SQIVND (reference sequence). CDR3 nucleotide sequence: TGTGCCAGTAGTATCTACTCTGGGGCCAACGTCCTGACTTTC. It is translated as CASSIYSGANVLTF.

This chain links TRBV6-5 with TRBJ2-1; tentatively, D is TRBD1 (6 bases). V was clipped by 6 bases and J by 7 bases, with 19 bases between them. CDR1 is MNHEY and CDR2 is SVGAGI in the germline V gene. The CDR3 spans 15 residues. The DNA for the CDR3 is TGTGCCAGCAGCGACCCAAATGGGGGCGTGAATGAGCAGTTCTTC. Translated: CASSDPNGGVNEQFF.

The chain has TRBV6-1 and TRBJ2-1; maybe TRBD2 (6 bases). This CDR3 spans 15 amino acids. Germline V gene sequence: CDR1 MNHNS, CDR2 SASEGT. V lost 4 bases to trimming and J lost 0 bases, with 10 bases between them. DNA of the CDR3: TGTGCCAGCAGTGGGGACTCCTACTCCTACAATGAGCAGTTCTTC. Its protein product is CASSGDSYSYNEQFF.

The J gene is TRBJ2-7, the V gene TRBV4-1, with 12 bases that match TRBD2. CDR1 is MGHRA and CDR2 is YSYEKL in the germline V gene. V lost 4 bases and J lost 0; bases outside the gene matches: 4. The CDR3 is made up of 16 amino acids. In nucleotides, the CDR3 is TGCGCCAGCAGCCGATTGACTAGCGGGAGCTCCTACGAGCAGTACTTC. This translates into CASSRLTSGSSYEQYF.

The rearrangement uses TRBV29-1 and TRBJ2-7; a possible D gene is TRBD2 (7 bases). The CDR3 is 12 residues long. Germline V gene data show CDR1 as SQVTM and CDR2 as ANQGSEA. Trimming took off 3 bases at V and 5 bases at J, with 11 bases between the two ends. The CDR3 protein is CSVDRGGDEQYF. In DNA, the CDR3 is TGCAGCGTTGACCGCGGGGGCGACGAGCAGTACTTC.

CDR3 amino acids: CASADRVIGYTF. The CDR3 nucleotides are TGTGCCAGCGCGGACAGGGTGATTGGCTACACCTTC. This rearrangement joins TRBV11-2 to TRBJ1-2; 8 bases align to TRBD1. The germline gives CDR1 SGHAT, CDR2 FQNNGV. V shed 8 bases and J 7 bases; nucleotides not matched to a gene: 6. The CDR3 runs 12 residues.

Only a few counts were recorded for this clone. J is TRBJ1-1 and V is TRBV10-3; D unresolved. The CDR3 totals 14 residues. The germline V gene has CDR1 ENHRY and CDR2 SYGVKD. The V and J ends lost 10 bases and 4 bases respectively, with 19 bases between them. DNA of the CDR3: TGTGCCACCGAGGGCCAAGCGGGGATCACTGAAGCTTTCTTT. This gives the protein CATEGQAGITEAFF.

V usage is TRBV7-8 and J usage is TRBJ1-1; D is ambiguous. Germline V lookup: CDR1 SGHVS, CDR2 FQNEAQ. The V end was cut by 3 bases, the J end by 3 bases, with 8 bases between. The CDR3 loop spans 13 amino acids. Here the CDR3 reads CASSFQRYTEAFF. In DNA form, the CDR3 reads TGTGCCAGCAGCTTTCAGAGGTACACTGAAGCTTTCTTT.

The gene calls are TRBV5-4 and TRBJ1-2, with D perhaps matching TRBD1 (6 bases). Germline assignment: CDR1 SGHNT and CDR2 YYREEE (reference sequence). Trimming took off 4 bases at V and 5 bases at J, with 18 bases between the two ends. The CDR3 spans 15 residues. CDR3 residues: CASSHTTGYEYGYTF. CDR3 nucleotide sequence: TGTGCCAGCAGCCATACTACAGGGTATGAGTATGGCTACACCTTC.

V usage is TRBV6-1 and J usage is TRBJ1-2; D uncertain. CDR3 length equals 14 residues. The V end was cut by 7 bases, the J end by 2 bases, with 14 bases between. The germline V gene encodes CDR1 MNHNS and CDR2 SASEGT. CDR3 in amino acids: CASTPVTENYGYTF. DNA for the CDR3: TGTGCCAGCACCCCCGTAACAGAAAACTATGGCTACACCTTC.

This clone has more than one count but fewer than ten. The chain has TRBV21-1 and TRBJ2-7; TRBD1 is taken as the D call from the table, unchecked against the DNA. TRBV21-1 is deemed a pseudogene. The CDR3 sequence is 18 residues long. DNA of the CDR3: TGTGCCAGCAGCCGGCGCAGGGGCTCTCCTTTCTACTCCTACGAGCAGTACTTC. Its protein is CASSRRRGSPFYSYEQYF.

The rearrangement links TRBV5-1 to TRBJ2-4; 7 bases agree with TRBD1. The CDR3 is made up of 14 amino acids. The V gene's germline CDR1 is SGHRS and CDR2 YFSETQ. Germline trimming cut 3 bases from V and 3 bases from J; bases unmatched to any gene: 3. Here the CDR3 reads CASSSGQVKNIQYF. The DNA for the CDR3 is TGCGCCAGCAGCTCCGGACAGGTCAAAAACATTCAGTACTTC.

The chain has TRBV19 and TRBJ2-7; 14 positions match TRBD2. CDR3 length: 15 residues. V lost 4 bases, J lost 6 bases, and 5 bases stayed unmatched. The germline gives CDR1 LNHDA, CDR2 SQIVND (reference sequence). As DNA, the CDR3 is TGTGCCAGTAGTACTGGGACTAGCGGGAGAGGCGAGCAGTACTTC. Its translation is CASSTGTSGRGEQYF. The full variable domain, completed using reference TRBV19 and TRBJ2-7, is DGGITQSPKYLFRKEGQNVTLSCEQNLNHDAMYWYRQDPGQGLRLIYYSQIVNDFQKGDIAEGYSVSREKKESFPLTVTSAQKNPTAFYLCASSTGTSGRGEQYFGPGTRLTVT.

The sample holds a few counts of this clone. The chain employs TRBV15 and TRBJ1-3, with a tentative D call TRBD1 (6 bases). The germline gives CDR1 LNHNV, CDR2 YYDKDF (reference sequence). The V end was cut by 3 bases, the J end by 8 bases, with 26 bases between. The CDR3 length is 18 residues. CDR3 nucleotides: TGTGCCACCAGCAGCCTCGAACAGGGTGCCTTCCTCGCGGACACCATATATTTT. Encoded protein: CATSSLEQGAFLADTIYF.